Detailed here is one T cell receptor beta chain. No antigen is known for it. V was shortened by 3 bases and J by 4 bases, with 12 bases between the two germline ends. CDR1 SEHNR and CDR2 FQNEAQ come from the germline V gene (reference sequence). This CDR3 is built from 14 residues. This sample is part of a study of CD8 T cells in ankylosing spondylitis. General observations from the study: Reportedly, significant enrichment of disease-linked clones occurred in matched ankylosing spondylitis synovial fluid.

It was by quantitative 5'-RACE with molecular barcodes that TCR beta libraries were made. Via MiXCR, TCRdb re-called the 5' RACE reads, giving one row per CDR3 protein. This sample has fewer than 180,000 distinct CDR3 sequences; roughly 44% occur once, and the top ten carry approximately 14%. The sample consisted of synovial fluid, either unsorted or a sorted T cell fraction (not recorded which). This chain uses TRBV7-9 with TRBJ2-5; D call uncertain. This clonotype was sampled from a male donor with ankylosing spondylitis. CDR3 DNA: TGTGCCAGCAGCTTTCCCGCTCTTGGAGAGACCCAGTACTTC. Encoded protein: CASSFPALGETQYF. Variable domain in full (rest from reference TRBV7-9 and TRBJ2-5): DTGVSQNPRHKITKRGQNVTFRCDPISEHNRLYWYRQTLGQGPEFLTYFQNEAQLEKSRLLSDRFSAERPKGSFSTLEIQRTEQGDSAMYLCASSFPALGETQYFGPGTRLLVL.